Following are 32 T cell receptor beta chains from one sample sequenced in a study of T cells in Graves' hyperthyroidism and ophthalmopathy. Amplified TCR beta CDR3 regions came from RNA transcripts. RT-PCR in the first round (using the HTBI primer set) targeted the TCR CDR3. TCRdb independently ran MiXCR on the multiplex PCR reads; one entry per CDR3 protein. Altogether approximately 380,000 distinct CDR3 sequences are present, about 18% being singletons, with the ten largest covering 35% to 50%. Input material: blood. The receptors here all came from a man between 18 and 35 years old with Graves' ophthalmopathy.

In the case of this clonotype: An end of the junction differs from the germline gene, which may be a read error. The gene calls are TRBV27 and TRBJ2-1; tentative D call: TRBD2 (7 bases). The CDR3 loop spans 13 amino acids. Germline CDR1 MNHEY, CDR2 SMNVEV (reference sequence). The CDR3 sequence is CACSLAGANEQFF. For the CDR3, the DNA is TGTGCCTGCAGTTTGGCGGGGGCGAATGAGCAGTTCTTC.

This clonotype was counted ten times or more. The chain has TRBV2 and TRBJ2-3, with D unresolved. V lost 5 bases to trimming and J lost 5 bases, with 8 bases between them. Germline lookup yields CDR1 SNHLY and CDR2 FYNNEI. The CDR3 contains 12 residues. The CDR3 here is CASSRTEDTQYF. CDR3 in DNA: TGTGCCAGCAGTCGGACGGAAGATACGCAGTATTTT.

The chain joins TRBV18 to TRBJ2-7; 7 bases match TRBD1. The CDR3 loop spans 14 amino acids. Germline trimming cut 1 base from V and 0 bases from J; bases unmatched to any gene: 0. Germline V gives CDR1 KGHSH, CDR2 LQKENI. The CDR3 DNA sequence: TGTGCCAGCTCACCACAGGGGGCCTCCTACGAGCAGTACTTC. Protein sequence: CASSPQGASYEQYF.

The chain combines TRBV28 with TRBJ2-7, with TRBD2 matching 7 bases. V shed 5 bases, J shed 1 base, and the junction held 8 bases outside the gene matches. Germline CDR1 reads MDHEN; CDR2 reads SYDVKM. The CDR3 consists of 15 residues. The CDR3 loop is CASSRPGTMSYEQYF. The CDR3 coding sequence is TGTGCCAGCAGTCGCCCCGGGACTATGTCCTACGAGCAGTACTTC.

At least ten counts were recorded for this clonotype. V gene TRBV5-1 combines with J gene TRBJ2-3; 7 bases map to TRBD1. In germline, CDR1 is SGHRS, CDR2 YFSETQ. This CDR3 is built from 13 residues. Germline trimming cut 2 bases from V and 4 bases from J; bases unmatched to any gene: 1. This chain's CDR3 is CASSFQGADTQYF. The DNA of the CDR3 is TGCGCCAGCAGCTTCCAGGGGGCAGATACGCAGTATTTT. Full variable domain (remainder filled in from reference TRBV5-1 and TRBJ2-3): KAGVTQTPRYLIKTRGQQVTLSCSPISGHRSVSWYQQTPGQGLQFLFEYFSETQRNKGNFPGRFSGRQFSNSRSEMNVSTLELGDSALYLCASSFQGADTQYFGPGTRLTVL.

This clonotype was recorded many times. The V call is TRBV11-2, the J call TRBJ2-3, with TRBD1 matching over 8 bases. There are 15 residues in the CDR3. Trimming removed 2 bases from V and 4 bases from J; junction bases left unmatched: 5. Germline CDR1 SGHAT, CDR2 FQNNGV. The CDR3 loop reads CASSLSQGAADTQYF. The CDR3 DNA follows: TGTGCCAGCAGCTTAAGCCAGGGGGCCGCAGATACGCAGTATTTT. Variable domain in full (rest from reference TRBV11-2 and TRBJ2-3): EAGVAQSPRYKIIEKRQSVAFWCNPISGHATLYWYQQILGQGPKLLIQFQNNGVVDDSQLPKDRFSAERLKGVDSTLKIQPAKLEDSAVYLCASSLSQGAADTQYFGPGTRLTVL.

The CDR3 coding sequence is TGTGCCAGCAGCTTAACATCCTATAATTCACCCCTCCACTTT. Translated: CASSLTSYNSPLHF. V is TRBV7-9 and J is TRBJ1-6; D not certain. The CDR3 loop spans 14 amino acids. Per germline, CDR1 SEHNR and CDR2 FQNEAQ (reference sequence). Deletions cut 2 bases from V and 1 base from J, with 3 bases between.

CDR3 amino acids: CASSYSQGAREKLFF. CDR3 sequence (DNA): TGTGCCAGCAGTTACTCCCAGGGGGCAAGGGAAAAACTGTTTTTT. The rearrangement links TRBV6-5 to TRBJ1-4; TRBD1 matches 8 bases. The germline gives CDR1 MNHEY, CDR2 SVGAGI. CDR3 length: 15 residues. The V and J ends lost 0 bases and 8 bases, in that order; junction bases with no gene match: 5.

This clonotype was seen many times. The chain carries TRBV28 and TRBJ2-3; D tentatively fits TRBD1 or TRBD2 (5 bases each). The CDR3 runs to 16 residues. V lost 6 bases and J lost 3, with 19 bases in between. From germline, CDR1 is MDHEN and CDR2 SYDVKM. CDR3 amino acids: CASSTGGGQGTDTQYF. The CDR3 coding sequence is TGTGCCAGCAGCACTGGGGGTGGGCAGGGTACAGATACGCAGTATTTT.

This clonotype showed up many times. The chain couples TRBV28 to TRBJ2-7; D is possibly TRBD1 or TRBD2 (6 bases each). This CDR3 is built from 12 residues. Germline V CDR1 and CDR2: MDHEN, SYDVKM. The germline V and J ends were trimmed by 4 bases and 5 bases, with 9 bases remaining between them. The chain's CDR3 is CASSSGGHEQYF. For the CDR3, the DNA is TGTGCCAGCAGTTCTGGGGGGCACGAGCAGTACTTC.

This clonotype was detected ten times or more. This rearrangement joins TRBV3-1 to TRBJ2-1; 7 bases align to TRBD1. The V and J ends lost 0 bases and 8 bases, in that order; junction bases with no gene match: 7. CDR3 length: 15 residues. Germline V gives CDR1 LGHDT, CDR2 YNNKEL (reference sequence). CDR3 nucleotides: TGTGCCAGCAGCCAAGATGTACAGGGGTTTCATGAGCAGTTCTTC. Translation gives CASSQDVQGFHEQFF.

The sample holds many counts of this clonotype. The chain links TRBV13 to TRBJ2-3; 8 bases are shared with TRBD2. With 4 bases clipped from V and 0 bases from J, the junction kept 6 bases outside the gene matches. The CDR3 is 16 residues long. Germline V gene data show CDR1 as PRHDT and CDR2 as FYEKMQ (reference sequence). The CDR3 DNA reads as TGTGCCAGCAGCTCTCCCGGGGGGGCCAGCACAGATACGCAGTATTTT. It specifies CASSSPGGASTDTQYF.

In its sample, this clonotype was seen many times. The chain employs TRBV18 and TRBJ1-1; D might be TRBD1 (6 bases). The V and J ends lost 1 base and 1 base respectively, with 10 bases between them. This CDR3 comprises 15 residues. Germline assignment: CDR1 KGHSH and CDR2 LQKENI. Written as DNA, the CDR3 is TGTGCCAGCTCACCACTGAACAGGGCGAACACTGAAGCTTTCTTT. Its translation is CASSPLNRANTEAFF.

The genes are TRBV29-1 and TRBJ1-2, with D possibly matching TRBD1 (5 bases). Trimming shortened V by 7 bases and J by 7 bases, and 16 bases separated the two germline ends. Germline V gives CDR1 SQVTM, CDR2 ANQGSEA. CDR3 length: 12 amino acids. The CDR3 spells CSAAGTVGGYTF. The CDR3 DNA reads TGCAGCGCTGCTGGGACGGTGGGTGGCTACACCTTC.

J is TRBJ1-1 and V is TRBV19; 9 bases match TRBD1. The CDR3 length is 14 residues. Per germline, CDR1 LNHDA and CDR2 SQIVND (reference sequence). With 9 bases clipped from V and 5 bases from J, the junction kept 10 bases outside the gene matches. The CDR3, as DNA: TGTGCCAGCCGCTTACAGGGGGCGCAGACTGAAGCTTTCTTT. Protein product: CASRLQGAQTEAFF.

This clonotype was detected many times. This chain links TRBV2 with TRBJ1-2; 7 nucleotides align to TRBD1. Germline V gene data show CDR1 as SNHLY and CDR2 as FYNNEI. The CDR3 extends over 14 amino acids. The V and J ends lost 4 bases and 9 bases, in that order; junction bases with no gene match: 11. For the CDR3, the DNA is TGTGCCAGCAGTGGATCCCAGGGGGTCGTACGCTACACCTTC. It translates to CASSGSQGVVRYTF.

This clonotype was picked up many times. V usage is TRBV12-3 or TRBV12-4 and J usage is TRBJ1-2; no reliable D call. The CDR3 runs 15 residues. With 5 bases removed from V and 6 bases from J, the gap between germline ends came to 19 bases. DNA for the CDR3: TGTGCCAGCAGTCCGTCCAGGCGGGCTCCACATGGCTACACCTTC. Translated, it gives CASSPSRRAPHGYTF.

This clonotype was found many times. The V and J genes are TRBV2 and TRBJ2-6, with TRBD2 as a possible D gene (6 bases). The CDR3 covers 15 residues. Trimming left V 6 bases short and J 2 bases short, with 11 bases between. Per the germline V gene, CDR1 is SNHLY and CDR2 is FYNNEI. The CDR3 sequence: CASSRGEAGANVLTF. The CDR3 DNA is TGTGCCAGCAGCAGAGGGGAGGCTGGGGCCAACGTCCTGACTTTC.

In its sample, this clonotype was seen many times. The chain carries TRBV3-1 and TRBJ2-5, with 7 bases lining up with TRBD2. Germline V gives CDR1 LGHDT, CDR2 YNNKEL (reference sequence). The CDR3 spans 15 residues. V trimming: 3 bases; J trimming: 9 bases; junction bases outside the gene matches: 13. DNA for the CDR3: TGTGCCAGCAGCCACTCGACTAGCCACGGAGCGGCCCAGTACTTC. Encoded protein: CASSHSTSHGAAQYF.

This clonotype was counted many times. The chain recombines TRBV12-3 or TRBV12-4 with TRBJ2-5; TRBD1 aligns across 10 bases. The CDR3 runs 16 residues. J was trimmed by 5 bases and V by 5 bases; bases with no gene match: 11. CDR3 region: CASSRTGQGILETQYF. CDR3 DNA: TGTGCCAGCAGTAGAACGGGACAGGGGATCTTGGAGACCCAGTACTTC.

This clonotype occurred a few times. V gene TRBV24-1 combines with J gene TRBJ2-5, with 7 bases lining up with TRBD1. This CDR3 is 14 amino acids long. The V and J ends lost 3 bases and 3 bases, in that order; junction bases with no gene match: 3. The germline gives CDR1 KGHDR, CDR2 SFDVKD. CDR3 nucleotides: TGTGCCACCAGTGATGGGGGACAGAAAGAGACCCAGTACTTC. Translated, it gives CATSDGGQKETQYF.

The chain uses TRBV24-1 and TRBJ2-1; the match to TRBD1 covers 7 bases. The CDR3 length is 13 residues. The germline gives CDR1 KGHDR, CDR2 SFDVKD. V gave up 8 bases and J gave up 3 bases; unmatched junction bases: 3. CDR3: CATTGTDYNEQFF. The DNA of the CDR3 is TGTGCCACCACCGGGACAGACTACAATGAGCAGTTCTTC.

This clonotype was seen only a few times. The chain joins TRBV19 to TRBJ2-5, with D possibly TRBD2 on 5 matching bases. V was shortened by 3 bases and J by 5 bases, with 10 bases between the two germline ends. CDR1 LNHDA and CDR2 SQIVND come from the germline V gene (reference sequence). The CDR3 length is 13 residues. DNA of the CDR3: TGTGCCAGTAGTATCGCAGAGCGGGAGACCCAGTACTTC. Amino acid sequence: CASSIAERETQYF.

A few counts support this clonotype. The genes are TRBV10-3 and TRBJ1-1, with D possibly being TRBD1 (6 bases). The germline gives CDR1 ENHRY, CDR2 SYGVKD. The CDR3 spans 13 residues. Trimming took 7 bases from V and 2 from J, leaving 11 bases between them. CDR3 bases: TGTGCCATCACCAGACAGGCAAACACTGAAGCTTTCTTT. Its translation is CAITRQANTEAFF.

This clonotype was recorded a few times. The V call is TRBV2, the J call TRBJ1-6; 12 nucleotides line up with TRBD1. The V and J ends lost 6 bases and 6 bases, in that order; junction bases with no gene match: 15. CDR1 is SNHLY and CDR2 is FYNNEI in the germline V gene. The length of the CDR3 is 19 residues. The DNA of the CDR3 is TGTGCCAGCAGCGCCCACCGGGACAGGGGGCCAGAGGCTAATTCACCCCTCCACTTT. It yields the protein CASSAHRDRGPEANSPLHF.

The J gene is TRBJ1-2, the V gene TRBV5-1; D remains unclear. Germline lookup yields CDR1 SGHRS and CDR2 YFSETQ. The CDR3 length is 14 residues. Trimming shortened V by 5 bases and J by 2 bases, and 13 bases separated the two germline ends. In DNA, the CDR3 is TGCGCCAGCAGTTCAGCCGGCGTGAACTATGGCTACACCTTC. Translated: CASSSAGVNYGYTF. Complete variable domain (other parts from reference TRBV5-1 and TRBJ1-2): KAGVTQTPRYLIKTRGQQVTLSCSPISGHRSVSWYQQTPGQGLQFLFEYFSETQRNKGNFPGRFSGRQFSNSRSEMNVSTLELGDSALYLCASSSAGVNYGYTFGSGTRLTVV.

The chain couples TRBV29-1 to TRBJ2-3; the match to TRBD2 covers 7 bases. J was trimmed by 3 bases and V by 6 bases; bases with no gene match: 18. The CDR3 is made up of 17 amino acids. In germline, CDR1 is SQVTM, CDR2 ANQGSEA. In nucleotides, the CDR3 is TGCAGCGTCGAGGGAAGCGGGGCCCTTGGGGGAACAGATACGCAGTATTTT. It is translated as CSVEGSGALGGTDTQYF.

This clonotype appeared a few times. V and J are TRBV12-3 or TRBV12-4 and TRBJ2-6, with TRBD2 identical over 7 bases. V was clipped by 1 base and J by 4 bases; unmatched bases: 10. This CDR3 is built from 18 residues. DNA of the CDR3: TGTGCCAGCAGTTTAGGTAGCCTGGGAGGGCGCGGGGCCAACGTCCTGACTTTC. Its protein is CASSLGSLGGRGANVLTF.

Ten or more counts support this clonotype. The chain uses TRBV10-3 and TRBJ1-1; no firm D call. CDR1 and CDR2 from the germline V gene are ENHRY and SYGVKD. The CDR3 has 13 residues. Deletions cut 7 bases from V and 5 bases from J, with 14 bases between. CDR3 in amino acids: CAITLGGETEAFF. For the CDR3, the DNA is TGTGCCATCACCCTCGGAGGAGAGACTGAAGCTTTCTTT.

This clonotype was seen ten or more times. The chain employs TRBV6-5 and TRBJ2-3; 8 bases agree with TRBD1. The CDR3 contains 15 residues. J gave up 1 base and V 2 bases, and 2 bases lay outside the gene matches. In germline, CDR1 is MNHEY, CDR2 SVGAGI. The CDR3: CASSYETGGTDTQYF. The CDR3, as DNA: TGTGCCAGCAGTTACGAGACAGGGGGCACAGATACGCAGTATTTT.

The chain combines TRBV2 with TRBJ1-2; a possible D gene is TRBD1 (5 bases). V was cut by 7 bases and J by 8 bases, with 23 bases left in between. The CDR3 runs 15 residues. Germline assignment: CDR1 SNHLY and CDR2 FYNNEI. DNA of the CDR3: TGTGCCAGCAACATCCTCGAGGGGACTCCGGAAGGCTACACCTTC. This gives the protein CASNILEGTPEGYTF. Variable domain in full (rest from reference TRBV2 and TRBJ1-2): EPEVTQTPSHQVTQMGQEVILRCVPISNHLYFYWYRQILGQKVEFLVSFYNNEISEKSEIFDDQFSVERPDGSNFTLKIRSTKLEDSAMYFCASNILEGTPEGYTFGSGTRLTVV.

V is TRBV9 and J is TRBJ2-2; tentatively, D is TRBD2 (7 bases). In germline, CDR1 is SGDLS, CDR2 YYNGEE. V was cut by 2 bases and J by 6 bases, with 17 bases left in between. The CDR3 is made up of 16 amino acids. The CDR3 loop reads CASSVLARGPPGELFF. CDR3 nucleotide sequence: TGTGCCAGCAGCGTCCTAGCGCGGGGGCCGCCCGGGGAGCTGTTTTTT. The complete variable domain, with remaining parts taken from reference TRBV9 and TRBJ2-2, reads DSGVTQTPKHLITATGQRVTLRCSPRSGDLSVYWYQQSLDQGLQFLIQYYNGEERAKGNILERFSAQQFPDLHSELNLSSLELGDSALYFCASSVLARGPPGELFFGEGSRLTVL.